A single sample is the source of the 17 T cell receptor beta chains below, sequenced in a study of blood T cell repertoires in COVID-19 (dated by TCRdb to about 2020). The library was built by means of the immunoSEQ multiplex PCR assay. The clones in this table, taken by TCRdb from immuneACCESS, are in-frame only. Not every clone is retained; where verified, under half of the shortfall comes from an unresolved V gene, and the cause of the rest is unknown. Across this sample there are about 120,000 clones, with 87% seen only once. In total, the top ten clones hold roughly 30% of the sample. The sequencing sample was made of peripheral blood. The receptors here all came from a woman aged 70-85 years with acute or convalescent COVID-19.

CDR3 DNA sequence: TGCAGTGCCTCTAGTCCGGAGGGGGCTTTCTTT. Translated: CSASSPEGAFF. This rearrangement joins TRBV20-1 to TRBJ1-1; maybe TRBD1 (5 bases). V lost 6 bases to trimming and J lost 11 bases, with 16 bases between them. The length of the CDR3 is 11 residues. CDR1 DFQATT and CDR2 SNEGSKA come from the germline V gene (reference sequence).

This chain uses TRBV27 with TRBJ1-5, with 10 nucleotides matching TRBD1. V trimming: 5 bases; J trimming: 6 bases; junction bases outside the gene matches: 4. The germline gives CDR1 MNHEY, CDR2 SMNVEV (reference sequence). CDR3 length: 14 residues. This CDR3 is CASSNGQGGQPQHF. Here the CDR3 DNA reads TGTGCCAGCAGTAACGGACAGGGGGGTCAGCCCCAGCATTTT.

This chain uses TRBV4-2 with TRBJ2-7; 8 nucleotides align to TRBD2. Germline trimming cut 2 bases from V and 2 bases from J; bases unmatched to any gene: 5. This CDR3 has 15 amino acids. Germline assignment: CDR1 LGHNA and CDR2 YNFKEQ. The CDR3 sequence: CASSQPGLGAYEQYF. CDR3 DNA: TGTGCCAGCAGCCAACCGGGACTAGGGGCCTACGAGCAGTACTTC.

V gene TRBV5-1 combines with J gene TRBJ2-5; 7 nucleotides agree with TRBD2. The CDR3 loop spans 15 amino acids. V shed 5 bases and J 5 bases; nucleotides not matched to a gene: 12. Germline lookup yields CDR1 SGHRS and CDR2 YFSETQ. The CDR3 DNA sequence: TGCGCCAGCAGACCCCAACTAGCGCCTGGGGAGACCCAGTACTTC. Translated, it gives CASRPQLAPGETQYF. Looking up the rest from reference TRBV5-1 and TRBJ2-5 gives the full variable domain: KAGVTQTPRYLIKTRGQQVTLSCSPISGHRSVSWYQQTPGQGLQFLFEYFSETQRNKGNFPGRFSGRQFSNSRSEMNVSTLELGDSALYLCASRPQLAPGETQYFGPGTRLLVL.

The CDR3 protein is CASRTQGGNTEAFF. CDR3 sequence (DNA): TGTGCCAGCAGGACCCAGGGTGGCAACACTGAAGCTTTCTTT. This rearrangement joins TRBV2 to TRBJ1-1, with D possibly being TRBD1 (5 bases). The V end was cut by 6 bases, the J end by 2 bases, with 13 bases between. The CDR3 has 14 amino acids. Germline CDR1 and CDR2: SNHLY and FYNNEI.

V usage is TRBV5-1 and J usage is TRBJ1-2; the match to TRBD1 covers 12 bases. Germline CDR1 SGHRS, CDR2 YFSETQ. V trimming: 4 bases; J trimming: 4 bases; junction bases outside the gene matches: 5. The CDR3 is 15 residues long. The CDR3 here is CASSEGTGGSYGYTF. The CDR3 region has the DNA TGCGCCAGCAGCGAGGGGACAGGGGGCTCCTATGGCTACACCTTC.

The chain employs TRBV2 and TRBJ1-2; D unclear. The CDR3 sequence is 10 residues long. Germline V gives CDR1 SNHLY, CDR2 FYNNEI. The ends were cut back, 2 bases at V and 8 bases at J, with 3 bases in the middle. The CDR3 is CASSESGYTF. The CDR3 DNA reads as TGTGCCAGCAGTGAAAGCGGCTACACCTTC. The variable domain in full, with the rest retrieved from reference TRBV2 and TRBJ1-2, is EPEVTQTPSHQVTQMGQEVILRCVPISNHLYFYWYRQILGQKVEFLVSFYNNEISEKSEIFDDQFSVERPDGSNFTLKIRSTKLEDSAMYFCASSESGYTFGSGTRLTVV.

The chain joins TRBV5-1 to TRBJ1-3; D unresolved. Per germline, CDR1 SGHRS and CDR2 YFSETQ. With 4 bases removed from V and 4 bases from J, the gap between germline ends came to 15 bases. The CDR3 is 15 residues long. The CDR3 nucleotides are TGCGCCAGCAGCCCCAGCGGGGTGGCAGGAAACACCATATATTTT. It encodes CASSPSGVAGNTIYF.

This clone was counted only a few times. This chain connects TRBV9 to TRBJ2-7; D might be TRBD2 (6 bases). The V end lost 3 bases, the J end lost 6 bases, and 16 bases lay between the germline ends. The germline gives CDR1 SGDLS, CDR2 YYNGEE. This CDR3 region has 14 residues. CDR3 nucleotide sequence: TGTGCCAGCAGCGGTCTCGGCCCGGGGGTCGAGCAGTACTTC. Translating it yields CASSGLGPGVEQYF.

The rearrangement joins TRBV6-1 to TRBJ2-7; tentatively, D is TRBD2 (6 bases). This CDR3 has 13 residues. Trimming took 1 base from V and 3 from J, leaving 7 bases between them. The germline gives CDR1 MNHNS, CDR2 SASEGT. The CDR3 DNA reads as TGTGCCAGCAGTGAAGTAGCGGTCTACGAGCAGTACTTC. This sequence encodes CASSEVAVYEQYF.

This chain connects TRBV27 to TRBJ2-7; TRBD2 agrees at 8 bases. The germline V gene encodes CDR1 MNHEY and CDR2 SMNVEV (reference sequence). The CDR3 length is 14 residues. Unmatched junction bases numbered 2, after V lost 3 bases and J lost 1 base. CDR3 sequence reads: CASSFAGGSYEQYF. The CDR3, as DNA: TGTGCCAGCAGTTTCGCGGGGGGTTCCTACGAGCAGTACTTC.

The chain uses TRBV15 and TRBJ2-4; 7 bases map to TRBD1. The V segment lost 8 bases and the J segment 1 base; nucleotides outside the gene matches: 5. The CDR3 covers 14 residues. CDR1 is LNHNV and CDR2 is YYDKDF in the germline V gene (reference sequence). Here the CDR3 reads CATRQGLAKNIQYF. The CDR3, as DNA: TGTGCCACCCGACAGGGTCTGGCCAAAAACATTCAGTACTTC.

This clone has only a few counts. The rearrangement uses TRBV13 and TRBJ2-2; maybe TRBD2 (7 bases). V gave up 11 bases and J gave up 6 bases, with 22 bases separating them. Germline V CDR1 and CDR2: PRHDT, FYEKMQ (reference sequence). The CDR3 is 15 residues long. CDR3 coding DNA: TGTGCCCGCCGCGCCTGGGGGGGGGCCTCCGGGGAGCTGTTTTTT. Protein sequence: CARRAWGGASGELFF. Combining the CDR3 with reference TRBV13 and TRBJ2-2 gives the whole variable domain AAGVIQSPRHLIKEKRETATLKCYPIPRHDTVYWYQQGPGQDPQFLISFYEKMQSDKGSIPDRFSAQQFSDYHSELNMSSLELGDSALYFCARRAWGGASGELFFGEGSRLTVL.

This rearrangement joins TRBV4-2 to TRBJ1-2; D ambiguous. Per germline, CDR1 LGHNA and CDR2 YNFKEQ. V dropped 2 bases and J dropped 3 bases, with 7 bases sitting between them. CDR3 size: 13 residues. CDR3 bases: TGTGCCAGCAGCCAACTTCCGGACTATGGCTACACCTTC. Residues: CASSQLPDYGYTF.

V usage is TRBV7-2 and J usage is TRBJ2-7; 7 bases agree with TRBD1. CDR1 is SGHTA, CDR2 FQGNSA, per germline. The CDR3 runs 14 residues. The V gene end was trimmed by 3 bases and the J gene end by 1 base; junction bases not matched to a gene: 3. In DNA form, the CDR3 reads TGTGCCAGCAGCTTGGGGACAGCTTCCTACGAGCAGTACTTC. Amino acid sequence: CASSLGTASYEQYF.

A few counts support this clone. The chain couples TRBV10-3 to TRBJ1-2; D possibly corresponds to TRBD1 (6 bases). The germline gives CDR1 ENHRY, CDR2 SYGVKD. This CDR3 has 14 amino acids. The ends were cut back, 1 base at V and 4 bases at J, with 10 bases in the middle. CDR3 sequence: CAISEWQGFYGYTF. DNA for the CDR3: TGTGCCATCAGTGAGTGGCAGGGGTTCTATGGCTACACCTTC.

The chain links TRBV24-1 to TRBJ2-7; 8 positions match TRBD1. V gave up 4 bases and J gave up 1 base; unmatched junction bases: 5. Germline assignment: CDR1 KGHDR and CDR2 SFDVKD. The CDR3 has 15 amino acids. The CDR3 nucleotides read TGTGCCACCAGTGACTATAGGACAGGGTCCTACGAGCAGTACTTC. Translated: CATSDYRTGSYEQYF.